Here is one TCR beta chain with its context. Antigen specificity is unknown. Up to about 2 ug genomic DNA was used for TCRB CDR3 amplification. Method: immunoSEQ multiplex PCR; TCRdb's copy keeps in-frame clones and lacks some. Here the sample spans about 92,000 clones, approximately 90% being singletons. The CDR3 contains 14 residues. Looked up from germline, CDR1 is SGDLS and CDR2 is YYNGEE. V lost 3 bases and J lost 0; bases outside the gene matches: 2. The sample is drawn from a study of glioma-infiltrating T cells after dendritic cell vaccination. Study-wide background: Autologous tumor lysate-pulsed dendritic cell vaccination was given between the early 2000s and the early 2010s. The study's findings and limits: The cohort had few patients with full blood and tumor sets.

The chain uses TRBV9 and TRBJ1-1, with 7 nucleotides matching TRBD1. The specimen was blood, collected before dendritic cell vaccination. This TCR derives from a human donor with glioblastoma. CDR3 region: CASSAGQLNTEAFF. The CDR3 DNA follows: TGTGCCAGCAGCGCGGGACAGTTGAACACTGAAGCTTTCTTT.